Each of the 14 T cell receptor beta chains below was sequenced from the same sample in a study of prognosis after radiotherapy for stage I lung cancer. Starting from genomic DNA, TCR beta CDR3 was amplified through two-round multiplex PCR. Amplification during the initial PCR round employed primers specific to each TRBV and TRBJ gene. TCRdb itself ran the multiplex PCR reads through MiXCR, one entry per CDR3 protein. The repertoire consists of about 14,000 distinct CDR3 sequences, with around 33% occurring once and the leading ten covering about 30%. The specimen comprised PBMCs, sampled before or after stereotactic body radiation therapy (not recorded which). All receptors derive from a donor over 45 with non-small cell lung cancer.

About this clonotype itself: Its ends do not fully match the called genes, so a read error is possible. The rearrangement uses TRBV6-1 and TRBJ2-5; D call uncertain. The length of the CDR3 is 12 residues. The V gene's germline CDR1 is MNHNS and CDR2 SASEGT. CDR3 region: CASRVAVETQHF. As DNA, the CDR3 is TGTGCCAGCAGGGTGGCAGTAGAGACCCAGCACTTC.

The CDR3 DNA is TGTGCCAGCAGTATAGCGCGGGAGGGACACAGGGCCAAAAACATTCAGTACTTC. Translating gives CASSIAREGHRAKNIQYF. J is TRBJ2-4 and V is TRBV2; 9 positions agree with TRBD2. The CDR3 length is 18 residues. J lost 1 base, V lost 5 bases, and 12 bases had no gene match. Germline CDR1 reads SNHLY; CDR2 reads FYNNEI.

There are many counts of this clonotype. The chain has TRBV20-1 and TRBJ1-5; D might be TRBD1 (5 bases). Between the trimmed V and J ends, which lost 2 bases and 1 base, there was a span of 6 bases. This CDR3 has 13 amino acids. Germline-derived CDR1 and CDR2 are DFQATT and SNEGSKA (reference sequence). CDR3 residues: CSARRDSNQPQHF. In DNA, the CDR3 is TGCAGTGCTAGAAGGGACAGCAATCAGCCCCAGCATTTT.

This clonotype was detected a few times. Possible read error: a much larger clone is one base away. The chain recombines TRBV29-1 with TRBJ2-3; D is unclear. The V gene's germline CDR1 is SQVTM and CDR2 ANQGSEA. The CDR3 consists of 12 residues. CDR3 in amino acids: CGSRISHDTQYF. The CDR3 DNA is TGCGGCTCGAGGATCAGTCACGATACGCAGTATTTT.

This clonotype came up many times. The CDR3 bases are TGTGCCAGCAGCTCCACAGGGTTTGCGACAGATACGCAGTATTTT. Its translation is CASSSTGFATDTQYF. This rearrangement joins TRBV7-9 to TRBJ2-3; possibly TRBD1 for D (6 bases). Germline V gene data show CDR1 as SEHNR and CDR2 as FQNEAQ (reference sequence). V lost 4 bases, J lost 3 bases, and 14 bases lay in between. The length of the CDR3 is 15 residues.

The rearrangement joins TRBV28 to TRBJ1-5, with D tentatively TRBD1 (6 bases). This CDR3 contains 14 residues. V lost 8 bases to trimming and J lost 7 bases, with 18 bases between them. Looked up from germline, CDR1 is MDHEN and CDR2 is SYDVKM. CDR3 residues: CASSRVGAGQPQHF. In DNA form, the CDR3 reads TGTGCCAGCTCACGGGTGGGGGCAGGCCAGCCCCAGCATTTT.

This clonotype was counted ten times or more. The rearrangement joins TRBV19 to TRBJ1-1; no firm D call. The CDR3 totals 16 residues. CDR1 and CDR2 (germline): LNHDA, SQIVND (reference sequence). V lost 7 bases and J lost 0, with 18 bases in between. In nucleotides, the CDR3 is TGTGCCAGTATTCCCTCGGTGGGAAGGATGAACACTGAAGCTTTCTTT. Amino acid sequence: CASIPSVGRMNTEAFF. The variable domain in full, completed from reference TRBV19 and TRBJ1-1, reads DGGITQSPKYLFRKEGQNVTLSCEQNLNHDAMYWYRQDPGQGLRLIYYSQIVNDFQKGDIAEGYSVSREKKESFPLTVTSAQKNPTAFYLCASIPSVGRMNTEAFFGQGTRLTVV.

This clonotype was counted at least ten times. The rearrangement joins TRBV2 to TRBJ2-5; D ambiguous. This CDR3 comprises 14 residues. The germline V and J ends were trimmed by 6 bases and 9 bases, with 20 bases remaining between them. CDR1 and CDR2 (germline): SNHLY, FYNNEI. The CDR3 sequence: CASSDPPPPGAQYF. In DNA form, the CDR3 reads TGTGCCAGCAGCGACCCCCCTCCCCCCGGAGCCCAGTACTTC.

This clonotype was seen many times. Here the CDR3 reads CASSEVILAASYEQYF. The CDR3 DNA reads as TGTGCCAGCAGTGAGGTTATACTAGCGGCCTCCTACGAGCAGTACTTC. This sequence joins TRBV6-1 and TRBJ2-7; 8 bases agree with TRBD2. CDR3 size: 16 residues. Trimming at V came to 3 bases and at J to 0 bases, leaving 7 bases not matched to a gene. Germline V gene data show CDR1 as MNHNS and CDR2 as SASEGT.

This clonotype came up many times. J is TRBJ2-1 and V is TRBV10-3; 11 bases line up with TRBD2. V dropped 6 bases and J dropped 5; count of bases not matched to a gene: 6. CDR3 length: 15 amino acids. Germline CDR1 reads ENHRY; CDR2 reads SYGVKD. The CDR3 is CAISSGTSGDNEQFF. CDR3 bases: TGTGCCATCAGCTCCGGGACTAGCGGAGACAATGAGCAGTTCTTC.

The V gene is TRBV27, the J gene TRBJ2-6; TRBD1 is a possible D gene (6 bases). With 5 bases removed from V and 1 base from J, the gap between germline ends came to 18 bases. Germline V gene sequence: CDR1 MNHEY, CDR2 SMNVEV (reference sequence). This CDR3 spans 18 amino acids. Here the CDR3 reads CASSTQGPTWSGANVLTF. In nucleotides, the CDR3 is TGTGCCAGCAGTACACAGGGCCCAACCTGGTCTGGGGCCAACGTCCTGACTTTC.

To note about this clonotype: At one boundary the junction diverges from the germline segment, which might be a read error. The V and J genes are TRBV13 and TRBJ1-4, with 12 positions matching TRBD1. Germline CDR1 reads PRHDT; CDR2 reads FYEKMQ (reference sequence). CDR3 length equals 17 residues. The CDR3 nucleotides read TGTGTCAGCAGCTCCCGGGACAGGGGGCAACGGGATGAAAAACTGTTTTTT. It codes for CVSSSRDRGQRDEKLFF.

Comments on this clonotype: A much bigger clone sits one base away, suggesting this may be a read error. The chain has TRBV18 and TRBJ1-1, with a tentative D call TRBD1 (5 bases). The CDR3 runs 14 residues. Trimming stripped 3 bases from V and 3 bases from J, with 11 bases between. Looked up from germline, CDR1 is KGHSH and CDR2 is LQKENI. The CDR3 nucleotides read TGTGCCAGCTCACCTCGACGGGACCACACTGAAGCTTTCTTT. Protein: CASSPRRDHTEAFF. The variable domain in full, with the rest retrieved from reference TRBV18 and TRBJ1-1, is NAGVMQNPRHLVRRRGQEARLRCSPMKGHSHVYWYRQLPEEGLKFMVYLQKENIIDESGMPKERFSAEFPKEGPSILRIQQVVRGDSAAYFCASSPRRDHTEAFFGQGTRLTVV.

The chain joins TRBV6-1 to TRBJ1-1, with 12 bases matching TRBD1. Germline V lookup: CDR1 MNHNS, CDR2 SASEGT. The J segment lost 1 base and the V segment lost 8 bases, leaving 2 bases of the junction unmatched. The length of the CDR3 is 14 residues. The CDR3 spells CASRDRGRNTEAFF. CDR3 sequence (DNA): TGTGCCAGCCGGGACAGGGGGCGGAACACTGAAGCTTTCTTT.